The present entry profiles one T cell receptor beta chain with its context. Its matching antigen is unknown. Compared with germline, one end of the junction differs, possibly owing to a read error. These data belong to a study of tumor and adjacent non-tumor tissue in lung cancer. At the level of the study: Aged about 30 to 85 years, patients included 10 men and about 5 women with stage I to III disease. Study results and limitations: Tumor repertoires had a smaller top 100 clone share than normal lung.

This CDR3 has 12 residues. CDR1 and CDR2 (germline): SQVTM, ANQGSEA. RNA was extracted from bulk tissue without any cell sorting. Three rounds of nested PCR, following a modified ARM-PCR protocol, produced the TCRbeta library. TCRdb ran MiXCR on the multiplex PCR reads and lists one entry per CDR3 protein. In the table there are approximately 79,000 distinct CDR3 sequences, approximately 72% of which are singletons. The source of this sequence is a woman aged 40 to 50 with non-small cell lung cancer. V usage is TRBV29-1 and J usage is TRBJ2-7; D gene uncertain. The sample taken for sequencing was lung tumor tissue. CDR3 protein: CSLGSSNHERYF. In nucleotides, the CDR3 is TGCAGTCTTGGAAGTAGCAACCACGAGCGGTACTTC.